This T cell receptor beta chain appears in the sequencing data of a study of blood T cell repertoires in COVID-19 (dated by TCRdb to 2020 to 2021). For the study in its entirety: Samples from collaborators originated in the United States, Italy and Spain and spanned both the acute and convalescent phases of COVID-19. The prospective study material was composed of cDNA or gDNA derived from T cells, B-cell-depleted T cells, or PBMCs. Deeply sampled blood TCRbeta repertoires from subjects exposed to, actively infected with, or recovered from COVID-19 were included in the dataset. The repertoires were released in a freely available public database intended as a resource for research on the immune response to SARS-CoV-2. The samples were drawn from two sources: the first 160 participants of the ongoing ImmuneRACE study, and 1,200 or so subjects contributed by 6 global collaborators. Sample metadata almost always included a de-identified subject ID, COVID-19 status, age in years and sex. Where available, HLA class I and class II types were obtained from metadata supplied by the sample provider rather than from assay-based typing.

The immunoSEQ Assay, a bias-controlled multiplex PCR, was used to amplify TCRbeta CDR3 regions from genomic DNA. Turning to the authors' computational methods: The number of nucleated cells in each sample was estimated by amplification of reference gene primers within the assay. To quantify the absolute abundance of each unique TCRbeta CDR3 rearrangement, sequence reads were collapsed and filtered. For each sample, productive Simpson clonality was calculated as the square root of Simpson's diversity index across productive rearrangements. What TCRdb holds here is the immuneACCESS table cut down to in-frame rearrangements. Part of the clones is not present; checked against another copy, under half of the missing clones reflect an unresolved V gene, and the others are unexplained. Clone size and the V and J calls come from that table; the DNA yielded D and trimming. For this sample the table gives just under 250,000 clones, of which 86% were detected only once. The ten largest clones take up over 3% of the sample.

A second Seattle source provided samples from volunteer blood donors who had recovered from COVID-19. The collaborating institutions used their own protocols to collect whole blood in K2EDTA tubes. Collaborator samples were shipped for TCRbeta analysis as frozen whole blood, isolated PBMCs, or DNA extracted from either sample type. The full study reports these points: How much clinical and demographic metadata was included differed by source and by participant, and the metadata was provided uncurated.

A note on this clone: What this receptor recognizes is not known. No base-level quality is on record; no much larger clone is a single base apart.

The CDR3, from cysteine to phenylalanine, totals 17 residues. Only the CDR3 region is kept as DNA, spanning 51 bases read in frame from base 1. Sequences SGHDT (CDR1) and YYEEEE (CDR2) are obtained from the germline V gene. Cut back by 0 bases and 2 bases, the V and J ends lie 12 bases apart. The sequence joins TRBV5-6 to TRBJ2-6; TRBD2 could be the D gene, as 6 bases match. The clonotype originates from a woman aged 25 to 39 who had recovered from COVID-19. The sequencing input was peripheral blood. The CDR3 reads CASSLGVTGAGANVLTF. At the DNA level, the sequence is TGTGCCAGCAGCTTGGGGGTGACGGGGGCTGGGGCCAACGTCCTGACTTTC.